The 23 T cell receptor beta chains given below trace back to one sample, sequenced in a study of blood T cell repertoires in COVID-19. Generated by immunoSEQ multiplex PCR, the TCRdb table keeps only in-frame clones and is missing some. The data show 150,000 to 250,000 clones, with 94% seen just once and 0.6% to 0.9% held by the top ten. Input material: peripheral blood. The receptors were sampled from a man aged 25 to 40 with COVID-19, enrolled during active disease.

This chain connects TRBV13 to TRBJ2-5, with 8 bases fitting TRBD1. Trimming cost V 3 bases and J 0 bases; bases outside gene matches: 0. CDR3 length equals 14 residues. Germline V gives CDR1 PRHDT, CDR2 FYEKMQ (reference sequence). The CDR3 bases are TGTGCCAGCAGCTTGGACAGGGACCAAGAGACCCAGTACTTC. Protein product: CASSLDRDQETQYF.

This clone was counted a few times. J is TRBJ2-5 and V is TRBV19; the D gene is possibly TRBD2 (5 bases). Germline V gives CDR1 LNHDA, CDR2 SQIVND (reference sequence). The CDR3 contains 16 residues. Trimming removed 4 bases at V and 4 bases at J, with 19 bases between. For the CDR3, the DNA is TGTGCCAGTAGTAGGACCGGAGGTGGGGTAGGAGAGACCCAGTACTTC. It yields the protein CASSRTGGGVGETQYF.

The chain is built from TRBV5-1 and TRBJ1-6; TRBD1 matches 8 bases. With V trimmed by 5 bases and J by 1 base, 11 bases remained unmatched. This CDR3 spans 18 amino acids. Germline-derived CDR1 and CDR2 are SGHRS and YFSETQ. CDR3 residues: CASSPFGQGMSYNSPLHF. CDR3 nucleotides: TGCGCCAGCAGTCCGTTTGGACAGGGTATGTCCTATAATTCACCCCTCCACTTT.

This rearrangement joins TRBV6-5 to TRBJ2-2; D gene ambiguous. Germline V gene data show CDR1 as MNHEY and CDR2 as SVGAGI. The CDR3 runs to 15 residues. The V and J ends lost 1 base and 0 bases respectively, with 6 bases between them. Here the CDR3 reads CASSYLGPNTGELFF. The CDR3 coding sequence is TGTGCCAGCAGTTACTTGGGCCCGAACACCGGGGAGCTGTTTTTT.

The rearrangement links TRBV7-9 to TRBJ2-2, with 7 bases that match TRBD2. The length of the CDR3 is 14 residues. V lost 7 bases, J lost 4 bases, and 6 bases stayed unmatched. Germline CDR1 is SEHNR and CDR2 is FQNEAQ (reference sequence). The CDR3 sequence is CASNPGGATGELFF. Here the CDR3 DNA reads TGTGCCAGCAACCCGGGGGGTGCCACCGGGGAGCTGTTTTTT.

On this clone: Other DNA sequences from this sample encode an identical CDR3 as well. The chain joins TRBV11-3 to TRBJ1-1, with a weak D call TRBD1 (6 bases). This CDR3 region has 13 residues. Per the germline V gene, CDR1 is SGHNT and CDR2 is YENEEA. Trimming removed 5 bases from V and 5 bases from J, with 12 bases in between. The CDR3 DNA reads as TGTGCCAGCAGCCCAGGACAGAAGACTGAAGCTTTCTTT. This translates into CASSPGQKTEAFF.

The J gene is TRBJ1-5, the V gene TRBV5-5; TRBD1 is a possible D gene (5 bases). V dropped 4 bases and J dropped 0 bases, with 23 bases sitting between them. The CDR3 spans 19 residues. Germline V gene sequence: CDR1 SGHKS, CDR2 YYEKEE (reference sequence). CDR3 DNA: TGTGCCAGCAGCGAGCGTTGGACATCAATAGGGCTTAGCAATCAGCCCCAGCATTTT. This translates into CASSERWTSIGLSNQPQHF.

The chain uses TRBV20-1 and TRBJ2-2; 7 nucleotides agree with TRBD2. V shed 6 bases and J 0 bases; nucleotides not matched to a gene: 7. Germline loops: CDR1 DFQATT, CDR2 SNEGSKA (reference sequence). CDR3 length equals 15 residues. CDR3 region: CSASTGGTNTGELFF. In DNA, the CDR3 is TGCAGTGCCAGTACCGGGGGGACGAACACCGGGGAGCTGTTTTTT.

V usage is TRBV6-1 and J usage is TRBJ1-2, with unresolved D. The CDR3 contains 14 residues. Germline loops: CDR1 MNHNS, CDR2 SASEGT. V was shortened by 1 base and J by 4 bases, with 10 bases between the two germline ends. The CDR3 region has the DNA TGTGCCAGCAGTGAAGTGGTGGAGGGCTATGGCTACACCTTC. This codes for CASSEVVEGYGYTF.

V gene TRBV4-2 combines with J gene TRBJ1-2, with D tentatively TRBD1 (5 bases). The length of the CDR3 is 12 residues. Germline CDR1 reads LGHNA; CDR2 reads YNFKEQ. V lost 4 bases and J lost 5, with 8 bases in between. The CDR3 region is CASSRDSYGYTF. For the CDR3, the DNA is TGTGCCAGCAGCCGCGACAGTTATGGCTACACCTTC.

To note about this clone: An end of the junction differs from the germline gene, which may be a read error. The rearrangement links TRBV6-1 to TRBJ2-5; 7 positions match TRBD1. Germline V gene lookup returns CDR1 MNHNS and CDR2 SASEGT. The length of the CDR3 is 13 residues. CDR3 amino acids: CASREGGTETQYF. The DNA for the CDR3 is TGTGCCAGCAGGGAAGGGGGCACAGAGACCCAGTACTTC.

The chain links TRBV5-5 to TRBJ1-6, with 7 nucleotides matching TRBD1. Germline loops: CDR1 SGHKS, CDR2 YYEKEE (reference sequence). CDR3 length: 14 residues. Germline trimming cut 0 bases from V and 6 bases from J; bases unmatched to any gene: 0. Written as DNA, the CDR3 is TGTGCCAGCAGCTTGGACAGGGGTAATTCACCCCTCCACTTT. Protein: CASSLDRGNSPLHF.

The chain joins TRBV6-5 to TRBJ1-5; D may be TRBD1 (6 bases). CDR3 length: 13 residues. V was cut by 5 bases and J by 4 bases, with 9 bases left in between. In germline, CDR1 is MNHEY, CDR2 SVGAGI. The CDR3 sequence: CASSQDRNQPQHF. The CDR3 DNA reads TGTGCCAGCAGTCAGGACAGAAATCAGCCCCAGCATTTT.

The rearrangement joins TRBV7-9 to TRBJ1-1; no firm D call. In germline, CDR1 is SEHNR, CDR2 FQNEAQ (reference sequence). V lost 2 bases and J 5 bases, leaving 9 bases between the germline ends. The CDR3 is made up of 13 amino acids. The CDR3 nucleotides are TGTGCCAGCAGCTTAACACAGCGGACTGAAGCTTTCTTT. The encoded protein is CASSLTQRTEAFF.

This clone was counted a single time. This rearrangement joins TRBV3-1 (or the pseudogene TRBV3-2) to TRBJ2-3; TRBD1 might be the D (6 bases). This CDR3 has 16 residues. The V and J ends lost 7 bases and 0 bases respectively, with 17 bases between them. Germline CDR1 LGHDT, CDR2 YNNKEL (reference sequence). This chain's CDR3 is CASTGGYRESTDTQYF. The CDR3 nucleotides are TGTGCCAGCACCGGTGGATACAGGGAAAGCACAGATACGCAGTATTTT.

The chain uses TRBV10-2 and TRBJ1-6; no reliable D call. The CDR3 length is 17 residues. Trimming pared 4 bases from V and 4 bases from J, leaving 17 bases between. Per germline, CDR1 WSHSY and CDR2 SAAADI. CDR3 residues: CASSAPGTQAYNSPLHF. For the CDR3, the DNA is TGCGCCAGCAGTGCTCCGGGAACACAAGCTTATAATTCACCCCTCCACTTT.

The gene calls are TRBV5-1 and TRBJ2-3, with TRBD1 matching 8 bases. Germline loops: CDR1 SGHRS, CDR2 YFSETQ. The length of the CDR3 is 14 residues. The junction had 5 bases not matched to a gene; V was cut back by 4 bases and J by 4 bases. Here the CDR3 reads CASSPGQGADTQYF. The DNA for the CDR3 is TGCGCCAGCAGCCCCGGACAGGGCGCAGATACGCAGTATTTT. Supplemented by reference TRBV5-1 and TRBJ2-3, the full variable domain reads KAGVTQTPRYLIKTRGQQVTLSCSPISGHRSVSWYQQTPGQGLQFLFEYFSETQRNKGNFPGRFSGRQFSNSRSEMNVSTLELGDSALYLCASSPGQGADTQYFGPGTRLTVL.

The V and J genes are TRBV6-5 and TRBJ2-7; D may be TRBD1 (6 bases). The ends were cut back, 5 bases at V and 0 bases at J, with 14 bases in the middle. Germline CDR1 MNHEY, CDR2 SVGAGI. This CDR3 spans 15 amino acids. The CDR3 reads CASSRDIHISYEQYF. CDR3 nucleotides: TGTGCCAGCAGTAGGGACATCCATATCTCCTACGAGCAGTACTTC.

This clone has a single count. This chain joins TRBV7-2 and TRBJ2-5; 11 positions agree with TRBD2. J lost 5 bases, V lost 5 bases, and 7 bases had no gene match. Germline CDR1 reads SGHTA; CDR2 reads FQGNSA. This CDR3 spans 15 amino acids. Written as DNA, the CDR3 is TGTGCCAGCAGCCCCCGTAGCGGGGGGGCGGAGACCCAGTACTTC. Translation gives CASSPRSGGAETQYF.

V gene TRBV25-1 combines with J gene TRBJ1-1; 7 positions agree with TRBD1. V dropped 2 bases and J dropped 6; count of bases not matched to a gene: 9. CDR1 and CDR2 from the germline V gene are MGHDK and SYGVNS. The CDR3 sequence is 15 residues long. CDR3 DNA: TGTGCCAGCAGTGAAACCGGGCCAGGGGGAGCTGAAGCTTTCTTT. Translation gives CASSETGPGGAEAFF.

The gene calls are TRBV6-1 and TRBJ2-1; TRBD1 might be the D (5 bases). The germline gives CDR1 MNHNS, CDR2 SASEGT. This CDR3 spans 15 amino acids. V was shortened by 2 bases and J by 9 bases, with 17 bases between the two germline ends. The CDR3 DNA follows: TGTGCCAGCAGTGAAAAGGGATCCTCTAGGGGTGAGCAGTTCTTC. Translated: CASSEKGSSRGEQFF.

The chain joins TRBV27 to TRBJ2-2; no reliable D call. CDR3 length equals 16 residues. Germline V gives CDR1 MNHEY, CDR2 SMNVEV (reference sequence). The V gene lost 1 base and the J gene lost 4 bases, with 13 bases spanning the gap. CDR3 sequence: CASSLLGVSSTGELFF. In DNA form, the CDR3 reads TGTGCCAGCAGTTTATTGGGCGTTTCGAGCACCGGGGAGCTGTTTTTT.

V and J are TRBV10-1 and TRBJ2-5, with D unclear. This CDR3 is 10 amino acids long. Germline V gene lookup returns CDR1 WNHNN and CDR2 SYGVQD (reference sequence). V lost 9 bases and J 3 bases, leaving 5 bases between the germline ends. The CDR3 sequence: CARAKETQYF. The DNA for the CDR3 is TGCGCCAGAGCCAAAGAGACCCAGTACTTC.